Listed here is a single T cell receptor beta chain. Antigen unknown. cDNA serving as the sequencing template came from extracted, reverse transcribed RNA. The protocol was immunoSEQ multiplex PCR, while the TCRdb copy is restricted to in-frame clones and leaves out a portion. The data contain around 120,000 clones, about 61% of them singletons. The record originates from a study of CD8+ T cells in alopecia areata. Findings and limits, study-wide: Scalp samples also yield sequences from resident alphabeta T cells of normal skin. TCR sharing across patients was less clear than in mice, possibly HLA-related.

Trimming took off 6 bases at V and 9 bases at J, with 13 bases between the two ends. The CDR3 runs 12 residues. Germline V gene lookup returns CDR1 MGHDK and CDR2 SYGVNS. Source material: CD4+ T cells sorted from blood. The TCR was taken from a human donor in good health. This chain uses TRBV25-1 with TRBJ2-3, with D possibly matching TRBD2 (6 bases). The CDR3 DNA sequence: TGTGCCAGCAGGAGGGAGGTGGGCACGCAGTATTTT. This translates into CASRREVGTQYF.